Listed below are T cell receptor beta chains from one sample, sequenced in a study of tissue T cells after allogeneic stem cell transplantation. Method: immunoSEQ multiplex PCR; TCRdb's copy keeps in-frame clones and lacks some. The data contain around 25,000 clones, about 90% of them singletons. Source: blood, taken before transplantation. These receptors were obtained from a male donor at least 60 years old who later had graft-versus-host disease after an allogeneic stem cell transplant. CDR3s include the opening cysteine and the closing phenylalanine or tryptophan. A D gene is named only where the DNA matches it firmly. Clone size, where shown, is once, few, many, or a class for clones that have expanded.

TRBD2,TRBJ2-1,TRBV4-1,NA,CASSQEMSGGGRVAYNEQFF,TGCGCCAGCAGCCAAGAAATGTCGGGCGGCGGGAGGGTGGCCTACAATGAGCAGTTCTTC
TRBD1,TRBJ1-6,TRBV2,NA,CASRRDRGRTNSPLHF,TGTGCCAGCAGGAGGGACAGGGGCCGGACCAATTCACCCCTCCACTTT
NA,TRBJ1-1,TRBV18,few,CASSPQGGRLTEAFF,TGTGCCAGCTCACCACAAGGGGGGCGGCTGACTGAAGCTTTCTTT
NA,TRBJ2-1,TRBV3-1/TRBV3-2,NA,CASSPTLGGSYNEQFF,TGTGCCAGCAGCCCGACGCTAGGGGGCTCCTACAATGAGCAGTTCTTC
NA,TRBJ2-1,TRBV5-6,NA,CASSLGQLTYNEQFF,TGTGCCAGCAGCTTGGGACAGCTAACCTACAATGAGCAGTTCTTC
NA,TRBJ1-6,TRBV7-2,NA,CASSLEDLRNNSPLHF,TGTGCCAGCAGCTTAGAGGACCTTCGAAATAATTCACCCCTCCACTTT
NA,TRBJ1-1,TRBV15,NA,CATNPETIGAEAFF,TGTGCCACCAACCCGGAGACAATCGGGGCTGAAGCTTTCTTT
NA,TRBJ1-1,TRBV6-5,NA,CASRPTGTEAFF,TGTGCCAGCAGGCCCACAGGTACTGAAGCTTTCTTT
NA,TRBJ1-1,TRBV3-1/TRBV3-2,NA,CASSQEPNTEAFF,TGTGCCAGCAGCCAAGAACCGAACACTGAAGCTTTCTTT
NA,TRBJ1-6,TRBV6-1,NA,CASSEEVTGYSPLHF,TGTGCCAGCAGTGAAGAGGTGACAGGTTATTCACCCCTCCACTTT
NA,TRBJ2-1,TRBV5-1,once,CASSWSGTRRNNEQFF,TGCGCCAGCAGCTGGTCAGGGACACGACGAAACAATGAGCAGTTCTTC
NA,TRBJ2-7,TRBV30,NA,CAQDRMTSYEQYF,TGTGCCCAGGACCGGATGACCTCCTACGAGCAGTACTTC
TRBD1,TRBJ2-2,TRBV7-8,NA,CASSSHRGFTGELFF,TGTGCCAGCAGCTCACACAGGGGATTCACCGGGGAGCTGTTTTTT
NA,TRBJ2-7,TRBV5-6,NA,CASSRVLVPLYEQYF,TGTGCCAGCAGCAGGGTTCTGGTCCCACTCTACGAGCAGTACTTC
NA,TRBJ1-3,TRBV3-1/TRBV3-2,NA,CASSQGFSGNTIYF,TGTGCCAGCAGCCAAGGGTTCTCTGGAAACACCATATATTTT
NA,TRBJ1-3,TRBV10-3,NA,CAISGGFSGNTIYF,TGTGCCATCAGCGGGGGGTTCTCTGGAAACACCATATATTTT
NA,TRBJ1-6,TRBV3-1/TRBV3-2,NA,CASSQELGENSPLHF,TGTGCCAGCAGCCAAGAGTTAGGGGAAAATTCACCCCTCCACTTT
NA,TRBJ2-7,TRBV19,once,CASSIRPNEVVYEQYF,TGTGCCAGTAGTATAAGGCCGAACGAGGTAGTCTACGAGCAGTACTTC
TRBD1,TRBJ1-1,TRBV3-1/TRBV3-2,NA,CASSGGDRQAFF,TGTGCCAGCAGCGGGGGGGACAGACAAGCTTTCTTT
NA,TRBJ2-7,TRBV9,once,CASSVEVNSYEQYF,TGTGCCAGCAGCGTAGAGGTGAACTCCTACGAGCAGTACTTC
NA,TRBJ2-5,TRBV19,NA,CASSVAIYQETQYF,TGTGCCAGTAGCGTAGCGATTTACCAAGAGACCCAGTACTTC
NA,TRBJ1-1,TRBV2,NA,CASSEAQVNEAFF,TGTGCCAGCAGTGAGGCGCAGGTAAATGAAGCTTTCTTT
NA,TRBJ1-1,TRBV23-1,NA,CASSHGGDNTEAFF,TGCGCCAGCAGTCACGGGGGCGACAACACTGAAGCTTTCTTT
NA,TRBJ1-2,TRBV28,NA,CASSEGATVGGYTF,TGTGCCAGCAGTGAAGGGGCGACGGTGGGTGGCTACACCTTC
NA,TRBJ1-2,TRBV28,once,CASSLIQYGYTF,TGTGCCAGCAGTTTGATTCAATATGGCTACACCTTC
TRBD1,TRBJ1-5,TRBV19,NA,CASSTSDRAYQPQHF,TGTGCCAGTAGTACCTCGGACAGGGCCTACCAGCCCCAGCATTTT
NA,TRBJ1-4,TRBV5-8,NA,CASSPSGGTNEKLFF,TGTGCCAGCAGCCCTTCAGGAGGAACTAATGAAAAACTGTTTTTT
NA,TRBJ2-2,TRBV7-3,once,CASSLIPRSGNIQTGELFF,TGTGCCAGCAGCTTAATCCCTCGTTCGGGCAACATCCAGACCGGGGAGCTGTTTTTT
NA,TRBJ1-5,TRBV6-6,NA,CASTHEGDSNQPQHF,TGTGCCAGCACCCACGAGGGGGATAGCAATCAGCCCCAGCATTTT
TRBD1,TRBJ1-2,TRBV18,NA,CASSPKQGDGYTF,TGTGCCAGCTCACCCAAACAGGGGGATGGCTACACCTTC